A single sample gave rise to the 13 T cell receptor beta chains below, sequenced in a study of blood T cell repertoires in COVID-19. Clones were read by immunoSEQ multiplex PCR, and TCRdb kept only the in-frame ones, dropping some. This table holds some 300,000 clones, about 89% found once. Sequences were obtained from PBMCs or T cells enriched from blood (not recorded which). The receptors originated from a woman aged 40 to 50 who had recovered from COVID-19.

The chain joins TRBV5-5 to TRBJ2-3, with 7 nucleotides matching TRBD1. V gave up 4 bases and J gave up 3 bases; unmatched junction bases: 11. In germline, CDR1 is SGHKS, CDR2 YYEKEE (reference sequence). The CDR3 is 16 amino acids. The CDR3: CASSRGDSRGTDTQYF. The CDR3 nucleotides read TGTGCCAGCAGCCGTGGGGACAGCCGGGGAACAGATACGCAGTATTTT.

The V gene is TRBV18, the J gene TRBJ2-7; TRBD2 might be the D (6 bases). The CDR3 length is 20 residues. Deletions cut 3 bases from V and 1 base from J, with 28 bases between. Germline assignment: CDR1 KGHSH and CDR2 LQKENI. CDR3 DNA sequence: TGTGCCAGCTCACCTTTCTATGTGGGGACGGGAGAGAAAATTTCCTACGAGCAGTACTTC. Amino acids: CASSPFYVGTGEKISYEQYF.

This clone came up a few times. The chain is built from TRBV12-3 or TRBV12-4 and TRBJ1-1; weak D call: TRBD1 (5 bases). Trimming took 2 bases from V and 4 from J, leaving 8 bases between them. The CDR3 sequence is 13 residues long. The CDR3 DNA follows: TGTGCCAGCAGTTTACAGGGAACCACTGAAGCTTTCTTT. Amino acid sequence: CASSLQGTTEAFF.

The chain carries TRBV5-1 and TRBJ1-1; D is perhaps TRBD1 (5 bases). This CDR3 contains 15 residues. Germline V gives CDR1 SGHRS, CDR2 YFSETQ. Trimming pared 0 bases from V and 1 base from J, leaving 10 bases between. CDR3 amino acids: CASSLVAGPNTEAFF. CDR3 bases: TGCGCCAGCAGCTTGGTTGCGGGGCCGAACACTGAAGCTTTCTTT.

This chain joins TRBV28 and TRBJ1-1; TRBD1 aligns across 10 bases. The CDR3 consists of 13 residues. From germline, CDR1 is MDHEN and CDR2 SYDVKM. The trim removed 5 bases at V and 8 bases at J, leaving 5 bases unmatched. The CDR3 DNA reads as TGTGCCAGCAGTCCCGGACAGGGGGGGGAAGCTTTCTTT. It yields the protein CASSPGQGGEAFF.

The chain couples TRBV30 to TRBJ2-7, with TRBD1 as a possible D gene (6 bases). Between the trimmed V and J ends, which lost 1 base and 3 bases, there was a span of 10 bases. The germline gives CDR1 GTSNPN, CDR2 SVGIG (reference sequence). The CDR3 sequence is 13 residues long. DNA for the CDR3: TGTGCCTGGAGTGATACAGGGTTCTACGAGCAGTACTTC. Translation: CAWSDTGFYEQYF.

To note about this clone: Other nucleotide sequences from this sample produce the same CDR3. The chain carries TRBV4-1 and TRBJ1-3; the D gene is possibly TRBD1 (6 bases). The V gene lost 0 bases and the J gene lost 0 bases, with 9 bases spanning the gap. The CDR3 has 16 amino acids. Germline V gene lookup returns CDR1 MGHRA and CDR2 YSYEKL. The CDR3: CASSQEGHSSGNTIYF. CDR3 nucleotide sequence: TGCGCCAGCAGCCAAGAGGGACACAGCTCTGGAAACACCATATATTTT.

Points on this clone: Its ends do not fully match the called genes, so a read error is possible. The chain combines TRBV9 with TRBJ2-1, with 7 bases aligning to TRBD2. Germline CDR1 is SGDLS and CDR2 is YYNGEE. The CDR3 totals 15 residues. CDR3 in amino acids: CASSAGLNPSNERFF. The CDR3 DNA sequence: TGTGCCAGCAGCGCGGGACTAAACCCTTCCAATGAGCGGTTCTTC.

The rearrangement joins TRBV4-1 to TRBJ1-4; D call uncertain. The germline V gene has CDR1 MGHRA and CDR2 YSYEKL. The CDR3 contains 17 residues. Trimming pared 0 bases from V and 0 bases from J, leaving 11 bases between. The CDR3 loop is CASSQDPRSATNEKLFF. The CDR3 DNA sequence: TGCGCCAGCAGCCAAGATCCCCGCAGTGCAACTAATGAAAAACTGTTTTTT.

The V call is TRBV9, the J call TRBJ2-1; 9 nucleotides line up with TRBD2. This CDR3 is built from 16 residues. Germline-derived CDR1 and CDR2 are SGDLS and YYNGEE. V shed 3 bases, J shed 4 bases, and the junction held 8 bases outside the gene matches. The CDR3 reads CASSGLETSGYNEQFF. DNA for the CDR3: TGTGCCAGCAGCGGGTTAGAGACTAGCGGATACAATGAGCAGTTCTTC.

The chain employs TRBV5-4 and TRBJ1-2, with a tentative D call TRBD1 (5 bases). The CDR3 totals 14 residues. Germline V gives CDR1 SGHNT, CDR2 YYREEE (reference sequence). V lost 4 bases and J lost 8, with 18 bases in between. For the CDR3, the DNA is TGTGCCAGCAGCGGGGGGGGTATGAGTTCCGGCTACACCTTC. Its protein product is CASSGGGMSSGYTF.

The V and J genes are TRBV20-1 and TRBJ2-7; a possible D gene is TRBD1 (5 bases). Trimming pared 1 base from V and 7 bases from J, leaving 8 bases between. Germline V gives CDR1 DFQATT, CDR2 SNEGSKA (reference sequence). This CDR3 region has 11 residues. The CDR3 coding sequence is TGCAGTGCTAGAGTTGACAGAGAGCAGTACTTC. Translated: CSARVDREQYF.

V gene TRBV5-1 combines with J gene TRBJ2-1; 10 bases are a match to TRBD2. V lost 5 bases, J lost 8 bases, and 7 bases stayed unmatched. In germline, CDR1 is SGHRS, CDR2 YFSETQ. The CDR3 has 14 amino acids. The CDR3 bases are TGCGCCAGCAGAGCTAGCGGGGGATTCTATGAGCAGTTCTTC. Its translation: CASRASGGFYEQFF.